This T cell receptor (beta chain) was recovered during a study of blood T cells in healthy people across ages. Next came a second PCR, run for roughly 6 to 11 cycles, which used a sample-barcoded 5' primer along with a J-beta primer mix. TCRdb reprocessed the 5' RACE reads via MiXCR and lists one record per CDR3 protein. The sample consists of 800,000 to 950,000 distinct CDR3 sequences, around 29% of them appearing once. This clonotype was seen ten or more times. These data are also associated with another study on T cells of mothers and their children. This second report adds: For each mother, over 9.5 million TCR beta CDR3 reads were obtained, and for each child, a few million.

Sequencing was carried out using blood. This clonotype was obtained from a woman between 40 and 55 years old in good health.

The CDR3 spells CASNGGLAGGNEQFF. The DNA of the CDR3 is TGTGCCAGCAACGGAGGACTAGCGGGGGGCAATGAGCAGTTCTTC. The gene calls are TRBV6-2 or TRBV6-3 and TRBJ2-1; 14 bases match TRBD2. V shed 7 bases and J 6 bases; nucleotides not matched to a gene: 5. The germline CDR1 and CDR2 sequences are MNHEY and SVGEGT. CDR3 size: 15 residues.